This TCR beta chain was captured in a study of T-cell reconstitution after alpha-beta-depleted transplantation in children (dated by TCRdb to 2015 to 2016). Background on the whole study: The study quantitatively tracked T-cell immune reconstitution after TCRalphabeta/CD19-depleted allogeneic hematopoietic cell transplantation in children using TCR repertoire profiling.

Germline trimming: 4 bases from V, 3 bases from J; junction bases outside gene matches: 8. From a lookup of the germline V gene (reference sequence), CDR1 and CDR2 are LNHDA and SQIVND. Counted from cysteine to phenylalanine, this CDR3 has 15 amino acids. CDR3 DNA is the only sequence kept; it has 45 bases, read in frame from the first base. Libraries were prepared through PCR. The sequencer was an Illumina HiSeq 2500. Molecular barcoding was employed in the preparation of TCR libraries, with unique molecular identifiers being used to normalize TCRbeta repertoire quantification. The public reads were quality trimmed at Q25 with fastp and then assembled into clones with MiXCR by TCRdb, keeping productive beta chains. Here each entry gathers all rows of one CDR3 protein and keeps the most common genes and DNA. The sample table lists hundreds of thousands of distinct CDR3 sequences, 15% to 20% of them with a count of one. 0.85% to 1.3% of the sample is held by the ten biggest clonotypes.

Of note for this clonotype: This receptor's antigen is unknown. Base qualities are not provided; no much larger clone lies one nucleotide away.

The sequence is built from TRBV19 and TRBJ1-1; TRBD1 fits 7 bases in the junction. Sequences were derived from PBMCs from the stem cell graft donor, sampled from the stem cell graft. The receptor was derived from a human donor who donated a stem cell graft to a child with acute myeloid leukemia. The CDR3 sequence is CASSTKRGLHTEAFF. The sequenced DNA is TGTGCCAGTAGTACCAAGAGGGGGCTGCACACTGAAGCTTTCTTT.